This TCR beta chain was found in a study of identifying expanded T cells in peripheral blood. TCRdb keeps only in-frame clones here, not all; method: immunoSEQ multiplex PCR. The sample holds 84,000 or so clones, around nine tenths seen once. The sample comprised blood. This receptor was identified in a person between 18 and 75 years old in good health.

The CDR3 DNA reads TGCGCCAGCAGCTTGGGGTCGATTTACGAGCAGTACTTC. Protein product: CASSLGSIYEQYF. The rearrangement links TRBV5-1 to TRBJ2-7; D is unresolved. This CDR3 has 13 amino acids. Per germline, CDR1 SGHRS and CDR2 YFSETQ. The V end lost 0 bases, the J end lost 4 bases, and 8 bases lay between the germline ends.